A selection of T cell receptor beta chains follows, all from one sample in a study of lymphopenia after photon versus proton radiotherapy. Here immunoSEQ multiplex PCR was the method, and the copy in TCRdb shows in-frame clones only, minus some. The sample lists approximately 7,200 clones, 88% seen once, with approximately 3% in the top ten. The source was peripheral blood, collected from a patient treated with photon-based radiotherapy. These receptors were taken from a woman aged 70 to 79 with pancreatic cancer. CDR3s include the opening cysteine and the closing phenylalanine or tryptophan. The D gene is left open where the match is weak. Size values are once, few and many counts, or a class for expanded clones, and some rows have none.

V gene	clone size	J gene	D gene	CDR3 DNA	CDR3 protein
TRBV18	few	TRBJ1-5	NA	TGTGCCAGCTCACCAGGGGGAGGTGATTATCAGCCCCAGCATTTT	CASSPGGGDYQPQHF
TRBV28	NA	TRBJ1-5	NA	TGTGCCAGCAGTTTGGACAGTCAGCCCCAGCATTTT	CASSLDSQPQHF
TRBV2	NA	TRBJ2-5	NA	TGTGCCAGCAGTTTGTCAGGGGCTGGGGAGACCCAGTACTTC	CASSLSGAGETQYF
TRBV4-2	NA	TRBJ1-2	NA	TGTGCCAGCAGCCAAGATCAGTCAGTGAACTATGGCTACACCTTC	CASSQDQSVNYGYTF
TRBV11-2	NA	TRBJ2-1	NA	TGTGCCAGCAGCTTCTCTAGCGCGTACAATGAGCAGTTCTTC	CASSFSSAYNEQFF
TRBV5-4	NA	TRBJ2-5	TRBD2	TGTGCCAGCAGTTCAACGACTAGCGGCCCAAGAGTTCTGTACTTC	CASSSTTSGPRVLYF
TRBV13	NA	TRBJ2-2	TRBD2	TGTGCCAGCAGCACAACCGGGACTAGCGATCGCGCGAACACCGGGGAGCTGTTTTTT	CASSTTGTSDRANTGELFF
TRBV10-3	NA	TRBJ2-1	NA	TGTGCCATCAGTGACCTTAATGAGCAGTTCTTC	CAISDLNEQFF
TRBV6-4	NA	TRBJ2-1	TRBD2	TGTGCCAGCAGTGACATAGCGGGAGCGGGTGAGCAGTTCTTC	CASSDIAGAGEQFF
TRBV5-1	NA	TRBJ2-5	NA	TGCGCCAGCAGCACTACCGGGGAAGAGACCCAGTACTTC	CASSTTGEETQYF
TRBV5-1	NA	TRBJ2-1	NA	TGCGCCAGCAGCTTAATGGGTCCCCTGAATGAGCAGTTCTTC	CASSLMGPLNEQFF
TRBV5-6	NA	TRBJ1-1	NA	TGTGCCAGCAGCCCGTGGGTCCTTAGTAGAACTGAAGCTTTCTTT	CASSPWVLSRTEAFF
TRBV27	once	TRBJ2-7	TRBD2	TGTGCCAGCAGTTTAGGACTAGCGGCTTCCTACGAGCAGTACTTC	CASSLGLAASYEQYF